This T cell receptor (beta chain) comes out of a study of cytomegalovirus exposure and HLA in healthy donors. Study overall: Tens of millions of unique TCRs from HLA-typed donors were held in an early release of data.

Researchers ran the PCR with 60 Vbeta and 13 Jbeta primers. This table comes from immunoSEQ multiplex PCR, and its TCRdb copy is limited to in-frame clones, with some not included. The profile shows around 67,000 clones, about 70% of them singletons. Trimming shortened V by 1 base and J by 10 bases, and 11 bases separated the two germline ends. Germline lookup yields CDR1 SGHAT and CDR2 FQNNGV. The CDR3 contains 13 residues. Comment on this clone: As yet, its antigen is unknown.

Points from the study as a whole: Reportedly, HLA-A and HLA-B alleles of most subjects were accurately predicted from TCR beta. Excluded were some V segments that proved indistinguishable, including TRBV6-2 and TRBV6-3.

The sequence was collected from a woman in her 30s in good health and CMV-seronegative. The chain combines TRBV11-2 with TRBJ1-5; D gene ambiguous. The material sequenced was PBMCs. The CDR3 DNA follows: TGTGCCAGCAGCTTAGGTCCTCCTCTACCCCAGCATTTT. It yields the protein CASSLGPPLPQHF.